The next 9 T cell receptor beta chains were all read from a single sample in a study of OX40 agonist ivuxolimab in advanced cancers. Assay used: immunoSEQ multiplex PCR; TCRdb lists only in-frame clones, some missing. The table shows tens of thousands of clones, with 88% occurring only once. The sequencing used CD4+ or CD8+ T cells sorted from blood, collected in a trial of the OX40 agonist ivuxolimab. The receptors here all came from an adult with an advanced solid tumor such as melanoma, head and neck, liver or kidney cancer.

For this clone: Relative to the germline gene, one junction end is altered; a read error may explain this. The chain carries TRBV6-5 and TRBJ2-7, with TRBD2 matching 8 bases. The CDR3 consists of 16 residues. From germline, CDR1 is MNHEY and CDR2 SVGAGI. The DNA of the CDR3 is TGTGCCAGCAGTTCTAATTCCGGGACTAGATCCTCCGAGCAGTACTTC. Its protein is CASSSNSGTRSSEQYF.

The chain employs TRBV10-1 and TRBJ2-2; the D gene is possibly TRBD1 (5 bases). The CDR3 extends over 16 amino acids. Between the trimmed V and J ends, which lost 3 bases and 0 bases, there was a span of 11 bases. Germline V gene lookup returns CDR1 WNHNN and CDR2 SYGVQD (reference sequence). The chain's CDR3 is CASSDSRGPNTGELFF. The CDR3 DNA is TGCGCCAGCAGTGATAGTAGGGGCCCGAACACCGGGGAGCTGTTTTTT.

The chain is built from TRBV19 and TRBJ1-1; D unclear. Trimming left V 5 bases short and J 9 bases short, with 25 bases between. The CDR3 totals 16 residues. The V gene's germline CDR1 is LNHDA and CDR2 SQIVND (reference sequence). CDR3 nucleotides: TGTGCCAGTAGTCGGGATGAGACTGGGAACTCTGGAAAAGCTTTCTTT. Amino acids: CASSRDETGNSGKAFF.

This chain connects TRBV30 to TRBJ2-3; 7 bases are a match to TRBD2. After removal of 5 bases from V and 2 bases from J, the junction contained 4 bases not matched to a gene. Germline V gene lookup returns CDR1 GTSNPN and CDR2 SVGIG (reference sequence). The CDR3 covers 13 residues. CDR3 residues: CAWGEGTTDTQYF. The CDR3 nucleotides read TGTGCCTGGGGGGAGGGGACCACAGATACGCAGTATTTT. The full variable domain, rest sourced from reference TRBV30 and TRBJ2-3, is SQTIHQWPATLVQPVGSPLSLECTVEGTSNPNLYWYRQAAGRGLQLLFYSVGIGQISSEVPQNLSASRPQDRQFILSSKKLLLSDSGFYLCAWGEGTTDTQYFGPGTRLTVL.

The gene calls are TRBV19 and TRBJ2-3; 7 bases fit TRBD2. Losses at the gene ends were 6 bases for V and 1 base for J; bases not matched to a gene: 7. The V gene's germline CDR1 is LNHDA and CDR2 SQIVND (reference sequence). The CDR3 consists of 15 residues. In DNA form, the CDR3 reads TGTGCCAGTAGCAGCGGGGATCAAGGCACAGATACGCAGTATTTT. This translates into CASSSGDQGTDTQYF.

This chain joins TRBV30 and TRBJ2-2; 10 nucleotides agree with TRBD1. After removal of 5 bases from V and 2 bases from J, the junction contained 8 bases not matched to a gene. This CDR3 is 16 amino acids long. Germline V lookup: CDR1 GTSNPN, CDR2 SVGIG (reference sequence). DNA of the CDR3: TGTGCCTGGTTAGCCCGGGACAGGGGAAACACCGGGGAGCTGTTTTTT. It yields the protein CAWLARDRGNTGELFF.

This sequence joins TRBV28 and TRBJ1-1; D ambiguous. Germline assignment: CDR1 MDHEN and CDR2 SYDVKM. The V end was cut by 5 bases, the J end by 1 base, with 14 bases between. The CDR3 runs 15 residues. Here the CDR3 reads CASSLSDGRNTEAFF. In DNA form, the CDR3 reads TGTGCCAGCAGTCTGTCGGACGGACGGAACACTGAAGCTTTCTTT.

The CDR3 protein is CAISESGGGNQPQHF. The CDR3 DNA follows: TGTGCCATCAGTGAGTCAGGGGGTGGCAATCAGCCCCAGCATTTT. The chain couples TRBV10-3 to TRBJ1-5; D may be TRBD1 (6 bases). Germline V gene data show CDR1 as ENHRY and CDR2 as SYGVKD. This CDR3 is 15 amino acids long. Trimming stripped 0 bases from V and 2 bases from J, with 8 bases between.

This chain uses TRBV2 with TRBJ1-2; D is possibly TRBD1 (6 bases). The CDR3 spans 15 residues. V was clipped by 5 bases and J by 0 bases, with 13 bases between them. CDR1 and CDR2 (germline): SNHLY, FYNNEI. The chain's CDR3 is CASSPREGANYGYTF. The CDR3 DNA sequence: TGTGCCAGCAGTCCTCGGGAGGGGGCTAACTATGGCTACACCTTC.